The 17 T cell receptor beta chains in this list originate from one sample, sequenced in a study of T cell repertoires in cytomegalovirus infection. TCRdb reprocessed the reads with MiXCR, giving one entry per CDR3 protein. The sample has 490,000 or so distinct CDR3 sequences, 11% seen once. Material: PBMCs. All receptors come from a human donor in good health (CMV status not recorded). Some clones in this sample may be carry-over from other donors' samples.

In DNA, the CDR3 is TGCAGCGTCCTACAGGGGGGAGGGACTGAAGCTTTCTTT. It is translated as CSVLQGGGTEAFF. The chain uses TRBV29-1 and TRBJ1-1; 8 nucleotides match TRBD1. The CDR3 has 13 residues. Trimming cost V 6 bases and J 5 bases; bases outside gene matches: 8. Germline CDR1 and CDR2: SQVTM and ANQGSEA.

This CDR3 reads CASSQVGLARSYEQYF. The CDR3 DNA is TGTGCCAGCAGCCAAGTTGGACTAGCGCGCTCCTACGAGCAGTACTTC. This sequence joins TRBV4-2 and TRBJ2-7; 9 bases fit TRBD2. Looked up from germline, CDR1 is LGHNA and CDR2 is YNFKEQ. V dropped 1 base and J dropped 0; count of bases not matched to a gene: 4. This CDR3 is 16 amino acids long.

Ten or more counts support this clonotype. The chain employs TRBV4-2 and TRBJ2-1; 7 bases map to TRBD2. This CDR3 contains 16 residues. Unmatched junction bases numbered 9, after V lost 0 bases and J lost 7 bases. Germline values: CDR1 LGHNA, CDR2 YNFKEQ. CDR3 region: CASSQEGGTWVNEQFF. The CDR3 nucleotides read TGTGCCAGCAGCCAAGAGGGGGGGACCTGGGTGAATGAGCAGTTCTTC.

This clonotype has ten or more counts. The rearrangement links TRBV10-3 to TRBJ1-5, with no clear D. The CDR3 extends over 13 amino acids. CDR1 and CDR2 (germline): ENHRY, SYGVKD. The V gene lost 11 bases and the J gene lost 5 bases, with 16 bases spanning the gap. CDR3 residues: CAVQLTQDQPQHF. The CDR3 nucleotides are TGTGCCGTACAGTTAACGCAGGATCAGCCCCAGCATTTT.

Ten or more counts support this clonotype. The CDR3 loop reads CASSSSWTGYGYTF. The CDR3 nucleotides are TGTGCCAGCAGCTCCTCTTGGACAGGGTATGGCTACACCTTC. V gene TRBV7-2 combines with J gene TRBJ1-2; 8 positions match TRBD1. V shed 4 bases and J 5 bases; nucleotides not matched to a gene: 6. CDR3 length: 14 residues. Germline V gene lookup returns CDR1 SGHTA and CDR2 FQGNSA.

This clonotype was found many times. The V gene is TRBV28, the J gene TRBJ1-4, with TRBD1 matching 7 bases. After removal of 1 base from V and 7 bases from J, the junction contained 9 bases not matched to a gene. CDR1 and CDR2 from the germline V gene are MDHEN and SYDVKM. The CDR3 has 16 amino acids. This CDR3 is CASSLFGNRGGEKLFF. CDR3 nucleotides: TGTGCCAGCAGTTTATTTGGGAACAGGGGTGGTGAAAAACTGTTTTTT. Filled out from reference TRBV28 and TRBJ1-4, the complete variable domain reads DVKVTQSSRYLVKRTGEKVFLECVQDMDHENMFWYRQDPGLGLRLIYFSYDVKMKEKGDIPEGYSVSREKKERFSLILESASTNQTSMYLCASSLFGNRGGEKLFFGSGTQLSVL.

In this sample, this clonotype turned up many times. The chain recombines TRBV24-1 with TRBJ2-1; 11 positions match TRBD2. The CDR3 contains 14 residues. J lost 7 bases, V lost 9 bases, and 7 bases had no gene match. Germline V gene sequence: CDR1 KGHDR, CDR2 SFDVKD. CDR3 residues: CATHSGGASNEQFF. The CDR3 bases are TGTGCCACCCATAGCGGGGGGGCCTCTAATGAGCAGTTCTTC.

This clonotype came up many times. The gene calls are TRBV3-1 and TRBJ2-7; D is possibly TRBD1 or TRBD2 (5 bases each). The CDR3 has 16 residues. The germline CDR1 and CDR2 sequences are LGHDT and YNNKEL (reference sequence). V lost 1 base and J 5 bases, leaving 18 bases between the germline ends. CDR3 sequence reads: CASSQGRGVGFHEQYF. The CDR3 bases are TGTGCCAGCAGCCAAGGGCGAGGGGTAGGGTTCCACGAGCAGTACTTC.

The table lists this clonotype with a few counts. The chain uses TRBV29-1 and TRBJ2-1, with 7 bases aligning to TRBD2. This CDR3 has 15 residues. Germline assignment: CDR1 SQVTM and CDR2 ANQGSEA. V lost 3 bases, J lost 2 bases, and 7 bases stayed unmatched. The DNA for the CDR3 is TGCAGCGTTGACAAGGCTAGCGGTCCCTACAATGAGCAGTTCTTC. Encoded protein: CSVDKASGPYNEQFF.

This clonotype was observed at least ten times. The V gene is TRBV2, the J gene TRBJ1-5; D unclear. The CDR3 is 15 amino acids. Trimming left V 6 bases short and J 2 bases short, with 14 bases between. Looked up from germline, CDR1 is SNHLY and CDR2 is FYNNEI. In DNA form, the CDR3 reads TGTGCCAGCAGACAAGACATAGTGGGCAATCAGCCCCAGCATTTT. Translated, it gives CASRQDIVGNQPQHF.

In its sample, this clonotype was seen many times. The chain combines TRBV9 with TRBJ2-5; weak D call: TRBD2 (5 bases). This CDR3 is built from 16 residues. Trimming shortened V by 4 bases and J by 5 bases, and 21 bases separated the two germline ends. Germline V gene data show CDR1 as SGDLS and CDR2 as YYNGEE. The CDR3 DNA sequence: TGTGCCAGCAGCCCCGGGGAGCTCCCTATCAAGGAGACCCAGTACTTC. Translated: CASSPGELPIKETQYF.

The chain joins TRBV11-3 to TRBJ2-2; a possible D gene is TRBD1 (6 bases). CDR1 and CDR2 (germline): SGHNT, YENEEA. The CDR3 extends over 14 amino acids. V lost 2 bases to trimming and J lost 7 bases, with 11 bases between them. CDR3 residues: CASSLTRGSGELFF. CDR3 bases: TGTGCCAGCAGCTTAACAAGGGGGAGCGGGGAGCTGTTTTTT.

This rearrangement joins TRBV24-1 to TRBJ2-2; 7 bases match TRBD2. Germline CDR1 KGHDR, CDR2 SFDVKD. V dropped 4 bases and J dropped 0; count of bases not matched to a gene: 7. The CDR3 contains 17 residues. The CDR3 bases are TGTGCCACCAGTGACCCCTCCGGGACTACGAACACCGGGGAGCTGTTTTTT. Amino acids: CATSDPSGTTNTGELFF.

This clonotype was found many times. This chain links TRBV12-5 with TRBJ1-2; 8 bases agree with TRBD1. Looked up from germline, CDR1 is LGHNT and CDR2 is FRNRAP. CDR3 length: 13 amino acids. V was pared by 4 bases and J by 4 bases, with 2 bases of the junction left unmatched. The DNA of the CDR3 is TGTGCTAGTGGTTGGACAGGGACCTATGGCTACACCTTC. It specifies CASGWTGTYGYTF. The full variable domain, its missing parts supplied by reference TRBV12-5 and TRBJ1-2, is DARVTQTPRHKVTEMGQEVTMRCQPILGHNTVFWYRQTMMQGLELLAYFRNRAPLDDSGMPKDRFSAEMPDATLATLKIQPSEPRDSAVYFCASGWTGTYGYTFGSGTRLTVV.

The J gene is TRBJ2-7, the V gene TRBV20-1; TRBD1 agrees at 7 bases. In germline, CDR1 is DFQATT, CDR2 SNEGSKA (reference sequence). CDR3 length equals 12 residues. Trimming took 2 bases from V and 7 from J; bases not matched to a gene: 5. CDR3 nucleotides: TGCAGTGCTAGATATGGGACAGTTGAGCAGTACTTC. Translation: CSARYGTVEQYF.

This clonotype came up many times. The rearrangement joins TRBV5-1 to TRBJ2-1; no definite D call. The germline V and J ends were trimmed by 1 base and 4 bases, with 6 bases remaining between them. From germline, CDR1 is SGHRS and CDR2 YFSETQ. This CDR3 contains 13 residues. The CDR3: CASSLRLYNEQFF. The CDR3 DNA sequence: TGCGCCAGCAGCTTGCGACTTTACAATGAGCAGTTCTTC.

This clonotype was seen ten or more times. The chain uses TRBV7-2 and TRBJ2-1; TRBD1 might be the D (6 bases). V lost 4 bases to trimming and J lost 4 bases, with 14 bases between them. The V gene's germline CDR1 is SGHTA and CDR2 FQGNSA. The CDR3 spans 15 residues. Here the CDR3 reads CASSSGASPYNEQFF. The CDR3 DNA follows: TGTGCCAGCAGCTCAGGGGCTAGTCCTTACAATGAGCAGTTCTTC.